This record concerns one TCR beta chain sequence. These data belong to a study of T cell changes during pregnancy in multiple sclerosis. The method was immunoSEQ multiplex PCR; TCRdb's version includes in-frame clones alone and lacks a portion of them. The table records roughly 40,000 clones, more than 90% of them present only once. The specimen was CD8+ T cells from peripheral blood mononuclear cells, collected in the first trimester of pregnancy. The clonotype originates from a female donor with multiple sclerosis, enrolled in a pregnancy study.

CDR3 sequence reads: CASSLDAGANYGYTF. CDR3 coding DNA: TGTGCCAGCAGCTTAGATGCGGGAGCAAACTATGGCTACACCTTC. The V and J genes are TRBV13 and TRBJ1-2; D ambiguous. Looked up from germline, CDR1 is PRHDT and CDR2 is FYEKMQ (reference sequence). The CDR3 has 15 amino acids. V gave up 1 base and J gave up 2 bases, with 11 bases separating them.